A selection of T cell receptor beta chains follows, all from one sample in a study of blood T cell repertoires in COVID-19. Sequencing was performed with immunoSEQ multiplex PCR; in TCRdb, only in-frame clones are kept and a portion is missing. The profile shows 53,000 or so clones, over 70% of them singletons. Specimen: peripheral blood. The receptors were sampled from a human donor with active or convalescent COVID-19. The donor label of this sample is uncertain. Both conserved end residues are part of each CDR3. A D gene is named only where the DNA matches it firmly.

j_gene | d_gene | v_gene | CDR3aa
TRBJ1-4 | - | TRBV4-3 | CASSQDGSQVWDEKLFF
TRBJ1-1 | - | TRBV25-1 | CASSEGTLNTEAFF
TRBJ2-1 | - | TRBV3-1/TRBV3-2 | CASSQGTKRDNEQFF
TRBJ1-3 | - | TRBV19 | CASSILRPSAGHSGNTIYF
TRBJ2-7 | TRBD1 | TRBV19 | CASSPETGSPSEQYF
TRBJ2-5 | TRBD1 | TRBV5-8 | CASSLTGGLETQYF
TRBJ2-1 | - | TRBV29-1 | CSAPTSSYNEQFF
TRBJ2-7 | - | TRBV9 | CASSPTGGVYEQYF
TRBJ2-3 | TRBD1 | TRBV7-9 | CASSLSRGTDTQYF
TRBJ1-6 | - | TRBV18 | CASSPRSSYNSPLHF
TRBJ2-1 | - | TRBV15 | CATSRDGDKPYNEQFF
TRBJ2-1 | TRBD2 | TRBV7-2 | CASSLDGAGGWNEQFF
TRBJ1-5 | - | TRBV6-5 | CASSPQSPRQHF
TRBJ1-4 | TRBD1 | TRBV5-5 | CATGQGNEKLFF
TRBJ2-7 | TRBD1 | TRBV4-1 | CASSQSTGTVSYEQYF
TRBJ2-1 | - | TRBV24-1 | CATSRELLVEQFF
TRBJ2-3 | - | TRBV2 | CASSPGQVDTQYF